This T cell receptor beta chain stems from a study of blood T cell repertoires in COVID-19. The overall study: Whether acute or convalescent, the COVID-19 samples came from the United States, Italy and Spain. The cDNA or gDNA used as material had been derived from T cells, B-cell-depleted T cells, or PBMCs.

Original processing notes: By means of reference gene primer amplification, nucleated cell counts were estimated. Assay used: immunoSEQ multiplex PCR; TCRdb lists only in-frame clones, some missing. V and J calls and clone size are given by that table; D and trimming were obtained from the DNA. The sample includes some 300,000 clones, approximately 90% seen only once; the top ten take approximately 7%. J was trimmed by 4 bases and V by 5 bases; bases with no gene match: 10. CDR1 and CDR2 (germline): SGHTA, FQGNSA. The CDR3 length is 15 residues. V and J are TRBV7-2 and TRBJ2-5, with 7 bases fitting TRBD1. What was sequenced was peripheral blood. This receptor was identified in a woman aged 25 to 39 who had recovered from COVID-19. CDR3: CASSTSTGRAETQYF. Written as DNA, the CDR3 is TGTGCCAGCAGCACCTCGACAGGGCGGGCAGAGACCCAGTACTTC.